This TCR beta chain is from a study of response to subunit inactivated influenza vaccine (dated by TCRdb to about 2018). In terms of the full investigation: The study used deep quantitative T cell receptor repertoire profiling to track responses to a trivalent subunit inactivated influenza vaccine.

The study at large found these results: The authors suggested that each seasonal influenza vaccination may recruit only a limited number of new T cells.

A remark on this clonotype: Its antigen specificity is not known. There are no base qualities to consult, and no much larger clone falls within one base.

The library was generated by RT-PCR. Sequenced on an Illumina HiSeq 2500. TCRdb reprocessed the public reads (quality trimming at Q25 with fastp, clone calling with MiXCR) and kept in-frame beta chains. Rows are unified per CDR3 protein, each entry keeping the most common DNA and genes. Counted in this sample were 700,000 to 900,000 distinct CDR3 sequences; around 20% of them appeared once. The biggest ten clones account for roughly 10% of the sample. Taken from cysteine to phenylalanine, the CDR3 has 15 residues. Only the CDR3 DNA stays, 45 bases, in frame from base 1. CDR1 and CDR2 (DFQATT, SNEGSKA) derive from the germline V gene (reference sequence). V loses 0 bases at its end and J loses 4 bases; junction bases beyond the gene matches: 3.

The TCR sequence derives from a man between 50 and 59 years old who received an inactivated influenza vaccine. Donor details come from another sample of the same person, matched by shared clones. The sample consisted of PBMCs from blood, taken more than 4 days after vaccination. The chain links TRBV20-1 with TRBJ2-1; 10 central bases correspond to TRBD2. The bases are TGCAGTGCTAGAGAAGGACTAGCGGTATACAATGAGCAGTTCTTC. This translates into CSAREGLAVYNEQFF.